This TCR beta chain was identified during a study of CD8+CD57+ T cells in acquired aplastic anemia. Across the whole study: Mean yield of DNA from sorted CD4+ and CD8+ cells was 2.5 to 4 ug. Healthy-donor CD4+ cells averaged about 10 million reads.

The CDR3 contains 15 residues. With V trimmed by 6 bases and J by 3 bases, 5 bases remained unmatched. CDR1 SNHLY and CDR2 FYNNEI come from the germline V gene. Overall study results and limits: Patients and controls shared twenty-nine CD8+ CDR3 sequences. Patients versus controls showed no significant CD8+ Simpson's diversity difference.

The table lists this clonotype with many counts. Its antigen is still unknown. Investigators profiled TCR beta VDJ and CDR3 from genomic DNA template. TCRdb called the reads again in MiXCR, with one record for every CDR3 protein. The sample consists of under 250,000 distinct CDR3 sequences, about a third of them appearing once. Sequencing was carried out using sorted CD4+, CD8+, or CD8+CD57+ T cells (not recorded which) from PBMCs. This sequence originates from a human donor in good health, serving as a control. The gene calls are TRBV2 and TRBJ2-2; 9 bases fit TRBD2. In nucleotides, the CDR3 is TGTGCCAGCAGCGGGCGGGGGGGGGACACCGGGGAGCTGTTTTTT. Translation gives CASSGRGGDTGELFF. The full variable domain, completed using reference TRBV2 and TRBJ2-2, is EPEVTQTPSHQVTQMGQEVILRCVPISNHLYFYWYRQILGQKVEFLVSFYNNEISEKSEIFDDQFSVERPDGSNFTLKIRSTKLEDSAMYFCASSGRGGDTGELFFGEGSRLTVL.